The present entry profiles one TCR beta chain with its context. Antigen unknown. V was pared by 5 bases and J by 0 bases, with 15 bases between. The CDR3 covers 15 residues. In germline, CDR1 is DFQATT, CDR2 SNEGSKA (reference sequence). This specimen comes from a study of T cells in Graves' hyperthyroidism and ophthalmopathy. Study results and caveats: Most expanded thyroid clonotypes above 0.001 also appeared in blood. A model of 13 V-J features distinguished ophthalmopathy from stable hyperthyroidism.

Diagnoses used clinical symptoms, serum thyroxine and TRAb, thyroid ultrasound and orbital computed tomography. Fresh peripheral blood, under 13 ml, yielded the PBMCs. Researchers took RNA transcripts and amplified the TCR beta CDR3 regions from them. RT-PCR in the first round (using the HTBI primer set) targeted the TCR CDR3. Using its own MiXCR run on the multiplex PCR reads, TCRdb lists one record per CDR3 protein. The sample comprises about 290,000 distinct CDR3 sequences, roughly an eighth of which are singletons, and less than 8% rests with the top ten. V gene TRBV20-1 combines with J gene TRBJ2-3; perhaps D is TRBD1 or TRBD2 (5 bases each). The sequenced sample was blood. This TCR came from a woman aged 40 to 55 with Graves' hyperthyroidism. The CDR3 here is CSAHRDLISTDTQYF. CDR3 bases: TGCAGTGCTCACCGGGACCTAATTAGCACAGATACGCAGTATTTT.